This T cell receptor (beta chain) was found in a study of blood T cell repertoires in COVID-19. Across the whole study: The cDNA or gDNA used as material had been derived from T cells, B-cell-depleted T cells, or PBMCs.

This clone was picked up one time. The CDR3 has 14 amino acids. Germline CDR1 reads LNHDA; CDR2 reads SQIVND (reference sequence). Between the trimmed V and J ends, which lost 7 bases and 0 bases, there was a span of 12 bases. Some clones are missing from TCRdb's copy, which holds only in-frame ones; the method was immunoSEQ multiplex PCR. The profile shows a few hundred thousand clones, about 85% of them singletons. Sequencing was performed on peripheral blood. The receptor was derived from a human donor with COVID-19, enrolled during active disease. The donor label of this sample is uncertain. This rearrangement joins TRBV19 to TRBJ1-2; D possibly corresponds to TRBD1 (5 bases). CDR3 bases: TGTGCCAGTACCGGCTCAGGGCCTAACTATGGCTACACCTTC. It codes for CASTGSGPNYGYTF.